This TCR beta chain was captured by sequencing in a study of blood T cell repertoires in COVID-19. Study as a whole: In each case, the material was cDNA or gDNA derived from T cells, B-cell-depleted T cells, or PBMCs.

The study drew participants aged about 18 to 90 years from 20 to 30 US areas. This clone was detected a few times. Per the original methods: Amplification of reference gene primers was used by the study to estimate nucleated cell counts. This table comes from immunoSEQ multiplex PCR, and its TCRdb copy is limited to in-frame clones, with some not included. V, J and clone size derive from that table, while D and trimming were established from the DNA sequence. The sample yields roughly 340,000 clones, 70% to 90% seen once. Looked up from germline, CDR1 is GTSNPN and CDR2 is SVGIG (reference sequence). The CDR3 has 15 amino acids. J was trimmed by 0 bases and V by 7 bases; bases with no gene match: 7.

The receptor was derived from a middle-aged man in a cohort exposed to, infected with or recovered from COVID-19 (not recorded which). The rearrangement links TRBV30 to TRBJ2-1, with TRBD1 matching 9 bases. Sequencing was carried out using PBMCs or T cells enriched from blood (not recorded which). The CDR3 DNA is TGTGCCTCTTCCACAGGGGGCAGCTCCTACAATGAGCAGTTCTTC. This encodes CASSTGGSSYNEQFF.